The 19 T cell receptor beta chains listed next were all sequenced from one sample in a study of T cell clonotyping in hematopoietic cell transplantation. TCRdb's table, derived via immunoSEQ multiplex PCR, lists solely in-frame clones and lacks some. The sample yields 8,000 to 10,000 clones, roughly 93% seen once. Source: PBMCs, taken 100 days after allogeneic stem cell transplant. These receptors all stem from a male patient aged 50 or older who had an allogeneic stem cell transplant from a related donor, so T cells may come from the graft donor. Some clones in this sample may be carry-over from other donors' samples.

The genes are TRBV7-9 and TRBJ1-4; D is unclear. Trimming shortened V by 5 bases and J by 4 bases, and 17 bases separated the two germline ends. Germline lookup yields CDR1 SEHNR and CDR2 FQNEAQ (reference sequence). This CDR3 contains 16 residues. This chain's CDR3 is CASSPLGAGFNEKLFF. Written as DNA, the CDR3 is TGTGCCAGCAGCCCCCTTGGCGCAGGCTTTAATGAAAAACTGTTTTTT.

The CDR3 coding sequence is TGTGCCAGCAGTGAATATTCGGACAGGTCATACTCACCCCTCCACTTT. Translation gives CASSEYSDRSYSPLHF. The V call is TRBV25-1, the J call TRBJ1-6, with 7 nucleotides matching TRBD1. The germline V gene encodes CDR1 MGHDK and CDR2 SYGVNS. V shed 0 bases, J shed 10 bases, and the junction held 9 bases outside the gene matches. This CDR3 spans 16 amino acids.

The chain couples TRBV28 to TRBJ1-5; 9 bases fit TRBD1. CDR3 size: 16 residues. The germline gives CDR1 MDHEN, CDR2 SYDVKM. Trimming removed 1 base from V and 3 bases from J; junction bases left unmatched: 4. In nucleotides, the CDR3 is TGTGCCAGCAGTTTATTGGGACAGGGAAACAATCAGCCCCAGCATTTT. Amino acid sequence: CASSLLGQGNNQPQHF.

The V gene is TRBV28, the J gene TRBJ2-1; TRBD2 matches 7 bases. This CDR3 comprises 16 residues. The ends lost 6 bases at V and 8 bases at J; junction bases unmatched: 16. Germline V gene lookup returns CDR1 MDHEN and CDR2 SYDVKM. CDR3 sequence: CASRPIRDYFLHEQFF. The CDR3 DNA is TGTGCCAGCAGACCAATACGGGACTACTTTTTGCATGAGCAGTTCTTC.

The rearrangement uses TRBV4-1 and TRBJ1-5; no firm D call. Trimming cost V 0 bases and J 4 bases, with 10 bases left between them. This CDR3 contains 15 residues. Germline-derived CDR1 and CDR2 are MGHRA and YSYEKL. CDR3 amino acids: CASSQDLSLNQPQHF. In nucleotides, the CDR3 is TGCGCCAGCAGCCAAGACCTTTCCTTGAATCAGCCCCAGCATTTT.

This clone has a handful of counts. The genes are TRBV4-2 and TRBJ2-7; D unclear. V gave up 0 bases and J gave up 7 bases, with 16 bases separating them. Germline CDR1 reads LGHNA; CDR2 reads YNFKEQ. The CDR3 covers 15 residues. Here the CDR3 DNA reads TGTGCCAGCAGCCAAGAGTACCGTTGGCCTGAAGAGCAGTACTTC. This gives the protein CASSQEYRWPEEQYF.

The rearrangement uses TRBV6-4 and TRBJ2-7; D remains unclear. Germline CDR1 and CDR2: MRHNA and SNTAGT. The CDR3 covers 15 residues. V gave up 5 bases and J gave up 2 bases, with 16 bases separating them. The CDR3 sequence: CASSSLWGPTYEQYF. CDR3 in DNA: TGTGCCAGCAGTTCCCTGTGGGGTCCCACCTACGAGCAGTACTTC.

J is TRBJ1-2 and V is TRBV7-9; TRBD1 might be the D (6 bases). The CDR3 totals 14 residues. The V end lost 6 bases, the J end lost 2 bases, and 13 bases lay between the germline ends. Germline assignment: CDR1 SEHNR and CDR2 FQNEAQ (reference sequence). CDR3 DNA: TGTGCCAGCAGGCCGGAGGGGGAAAACTATGGCTACACCTTC. It is translated as CASRPEGENYGYTF.

The CDR3 bases are TGCAGCGTTGAGTCAGAGAACACCGGGGAGCTGTTTTTT. Encoded protein: CSVESENTGELFF. The V call is TRBV29-1, the J call TRBJ2-2; D is undetermined. In germline, CDR1 is SQVTM, CDR2 ANQGSEA. The CDR3 length is 13 residues. V shed 3 bases and J shed 1 base, with 6 bases lying between them.

This clone came up once. This rearrangement joins TRBV28 to TRBJ2-1; TRBD1 matches at 7 bases. The CDR3 totals 14 residues. From germline, CDR1 is MDHEN and CDR2 SYDVKM. J gave up 3 bases and V 10 bases, and 9 bases lay outside the gene matches. The CDR3 reads CATSPGQSYNEQFF. The CDR3 DNA is TGTGCCACCTCACCGGGACAGAGCTACAATGAGCAGTTCTTC.

V and J are TRBV7-2 and TRBJ1-6, with 8 nucleotides matching TRBD1. From germline, CDR1 is SGHTA and CDR2 FQGNSA. The ends lost 1 base at V and 7 bases at J; junction bases unmatched: 3. This CDR3 is built from 15 residues. The chain's CDR3 is CASSLGTGNNSPLHF. CDR3 in DNA: TGTGCCAGCAGCTTAGGGACAGGGAACAATTCACCCCTCCACTTT.

This rearrangement joins TRBV6-1 to TRBJ2-7, with no clear D. CDR3 length: 11 amino acids. V was pared by 8 bases and J by 2 bases, with 7 bases between. CDR1 and CDR2 (germline): MNHNS, SASEGT. This CDR3 reads CASVAAYEQYF. For the CDR3, the DNA is TGTGCCAGCGTAGCAGCCTACGAGCAGTACTTC.

The gene calls are TRBV9 and TRBJ1-4, with D unresolved. CDR1 is SGDLS and CDR2 is YYNGEE in the germline V gene. Trimming left V 0 bases short and J 8 bases short, with 14 bases between. CDR3 length equals 15 residues. This CDR3 is CASSVVAGSGEKLFF. The CDR3 DNA reads as TGTGCCAGCAGCGTAGTTGCGGGGAGTGGAGAAAAACTGTTTTTT.

V and J are TRBV6-1 and TRBJ2-2; no clear D gene. This CDR3 is 12 amino acids long. Germline CDR1 is MNHNS and CDR2 is SASEGT. The V gene lost 6 bases and the J gene lost 2 bases, with 4 bases spanning the gap. The CDR3 DNA reads TGTGCCAGCAGCCTTAACACCGGGGAGCTGTTTTTT. It codes for CASSLNTGELFF.

The chain employs TRBV23-1 and TRBJ1-2; 8 positions agree with TRBD1. TRBV23-1 is placed among ORFs of uncertain function. V trimming: 2 bases; J trimming: 4 bases; junction bases outside the gene matches: 6. The CDR3 consists of 15 residues. CDR3 protein: CASSQPRGRPYGYTF. CDR3 nucleotides: TGCGCCAGCAGTCAACCCAGGGGGCGCCCCTATGGCTACACCTTC.

V usage is TRBV6-1 and J usage is TRBJ2-7; D unclear. CDR1 MNHNS and CDR2 SASEGT come from the germline V gene. V gave up 0 bases and J gave up 4 bases, with 7 bases separating them. This CDR3 is 13 amino acids long. In DNA, the CDR3 is TGTGCCAGCAGTGAAGCGGCAGTGTACGAGCAGTACTTC. Translated, it gives CASSEAAVYEQYF.

The V call is TRBV19, the J call TRBJ2-2; D may be TRBD1 (5 bases). The CDR3 is 15 amino acids. Trimming removed 8 bases from V and 2 bases from J, with 15 bases in between. Germline-derived CDR1 and CDR2 are LNHDA and SQIVND (reference sequence). CDR3 in DNA: TGTGCCAGTTGGACACGACGATCCAACACCGGGGAGCTGTTTTTT. Amino acid sequence: CASWTRRSNTGELFF.

There are a few counts of this clone. The V call is TRBV19, the J call TRBJ2-6; TRBD1 aligns across 11 bases. This CDR3 contains 16 residues. V shed 6 bases and J 3 bases; nucleotides not matched to a gene: 4. CDR1 and CDR2 (germline): LNHDA, SQIVND (reference sequence). CDR3: CASRGQGALGANVLTF. DNA for the CDR3: TGTGCCAGTAGAGGACAGGGGGCGCTTGGGGCCAACGTCCTGACTTTC.

The chain joins TRBV7-2 to TRBJ1-5; no clear D gene. Trimming pared 5 bases from V and 0 bases from J, leaving 2 bases between. The germline V gene has CDR1 SGHTA and CDR2 FQGNSA. This CDR3 has 12 amino acids. The DNA for the CDR3 is TGTGCCAGCAGCCATAGCAATCAGCCCCAGCATTTT. Translated: CASSHSNQPQHF.